The T cell receptor (beta chain) under discussion was sequenced for a study of OX40 agonist ivuxolimab in advanced cancers. General study points: Patients who responded partially at 0.1-3.0 mg/kg showed clonal expansion ranking among the lowest. The study observed clonal expansion of CD4+ and CD8+ blood T cells by week 6 at 0.1 to 3.0 mg/kg.

Details on this clone: The target antigen is unknown.

The protocol was immunoSEQ multiplex PCR, while the TCRdb copy is restricted to in-frame clones and leaves out a portion. The data show around 77,000 clones, more than 80% seen once. V was shortened by 2 bases and J by 7 bases, with 6 bases between the two germline ends. The CDR3 spans 13 residues. From germline, CDR1 is MNHNS and CDR2 SASEGT. The chain combines TRBV6-1 with TRBJ1-6; no reliable D call. Sequencing was performed on CD4+ or CD8+ T cells sorted from blood, taken in a trial of the OX40 agonist ivuxolimab. This receptor was obtained from an adult with an advanced solid tumor such as melanoma, head and neck, liver or kidney cancer. The CDR3 loop is CASSEPGNSPLHF. The CDR3 DNA follows: TGTGCCAGCAGTGAACCGGGCAATTCACCCCTCCACTTT.